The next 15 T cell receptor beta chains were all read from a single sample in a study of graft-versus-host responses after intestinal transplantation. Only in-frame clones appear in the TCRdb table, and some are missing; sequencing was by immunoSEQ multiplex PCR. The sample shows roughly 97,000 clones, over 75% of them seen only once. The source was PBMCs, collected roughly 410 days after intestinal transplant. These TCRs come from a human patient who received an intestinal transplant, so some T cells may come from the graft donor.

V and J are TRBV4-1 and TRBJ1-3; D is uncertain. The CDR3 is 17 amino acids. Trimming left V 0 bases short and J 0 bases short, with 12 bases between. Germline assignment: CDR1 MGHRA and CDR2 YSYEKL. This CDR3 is CASSQEVSLYSGNTIYF. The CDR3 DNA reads TGCGCCAGCAGCCAAGAAGTCAGCTTGTACTCTGGAAACACCATATATTTT.

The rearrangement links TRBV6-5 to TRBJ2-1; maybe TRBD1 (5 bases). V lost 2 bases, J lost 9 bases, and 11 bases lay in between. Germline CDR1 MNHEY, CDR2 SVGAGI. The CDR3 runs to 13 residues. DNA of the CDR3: TGTGCCAGCAGTTACGGGGCCGGCGGTGAGCAGTTCTTC. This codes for CASSYGAGGEQFF.

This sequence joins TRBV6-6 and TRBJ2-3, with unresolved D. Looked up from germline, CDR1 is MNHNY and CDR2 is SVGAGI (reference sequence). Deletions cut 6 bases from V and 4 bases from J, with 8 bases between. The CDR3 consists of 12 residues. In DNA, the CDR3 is TGTGCCAGCAGCCTTAGGGCAGATACGCAGTATTTT. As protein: CASSLRADTQYF.

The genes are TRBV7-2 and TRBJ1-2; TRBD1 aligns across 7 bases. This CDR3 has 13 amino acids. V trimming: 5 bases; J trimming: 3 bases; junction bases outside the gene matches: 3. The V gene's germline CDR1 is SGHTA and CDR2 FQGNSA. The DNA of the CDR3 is TGTGCCAGCAGCGTCACAGGGGACTATGGCTACACCTTC. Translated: CASSVTGDYGYTF.

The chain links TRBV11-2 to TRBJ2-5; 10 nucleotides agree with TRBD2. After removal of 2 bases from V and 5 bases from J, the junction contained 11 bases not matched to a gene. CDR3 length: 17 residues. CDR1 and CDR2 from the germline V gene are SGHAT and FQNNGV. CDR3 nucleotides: TGTGCCAGCAGCTTAAGAGGTCGGCTAGCGGGGGTGGAGACCCAGTACTTC. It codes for CASSLRGRLAGVETQYF.

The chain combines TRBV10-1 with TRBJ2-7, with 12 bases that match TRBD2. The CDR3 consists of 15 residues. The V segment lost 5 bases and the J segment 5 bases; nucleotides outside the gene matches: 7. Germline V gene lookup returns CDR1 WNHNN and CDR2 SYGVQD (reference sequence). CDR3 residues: CASSPLAGGPNEQYF. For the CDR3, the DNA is TGCGCCAGCAGTCCCCTAGCGGGGGGGCCCAACGAGCAGTACTTC.

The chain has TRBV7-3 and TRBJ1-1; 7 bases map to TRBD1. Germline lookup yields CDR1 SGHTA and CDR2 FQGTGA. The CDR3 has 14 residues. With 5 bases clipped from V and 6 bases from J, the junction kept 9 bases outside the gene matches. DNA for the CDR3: TGTGCCAGCAGCAGCCAGACAGGGTCCCCTGAAGCTTTCTTT. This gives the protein CASSSQTGSPEAFF.

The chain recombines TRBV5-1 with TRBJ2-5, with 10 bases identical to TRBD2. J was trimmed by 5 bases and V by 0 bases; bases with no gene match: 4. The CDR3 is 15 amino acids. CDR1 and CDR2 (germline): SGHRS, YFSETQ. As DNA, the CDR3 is TGCGCCAGCAGCTTGGTTCCTAGCGGGAGTGAGACCCAGTACTTC. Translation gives CASSLVPSGSETQYF.

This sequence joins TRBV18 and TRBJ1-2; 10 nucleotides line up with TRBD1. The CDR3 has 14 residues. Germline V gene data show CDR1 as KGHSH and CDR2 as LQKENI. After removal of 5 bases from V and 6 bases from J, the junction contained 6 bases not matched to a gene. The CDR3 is CASSKTGGNNGYTF. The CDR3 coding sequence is TGTGCCAGCTCAAAGACAGGGGGCAATAATGGCTACACCTTC.

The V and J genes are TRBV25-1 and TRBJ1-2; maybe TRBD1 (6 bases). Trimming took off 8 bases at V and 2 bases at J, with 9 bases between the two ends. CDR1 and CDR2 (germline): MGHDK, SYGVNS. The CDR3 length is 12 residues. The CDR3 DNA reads TGTGCCAGCCCCGACAGGAACTATGGCTACACCTTC. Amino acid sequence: CASPDRNYGYTF.

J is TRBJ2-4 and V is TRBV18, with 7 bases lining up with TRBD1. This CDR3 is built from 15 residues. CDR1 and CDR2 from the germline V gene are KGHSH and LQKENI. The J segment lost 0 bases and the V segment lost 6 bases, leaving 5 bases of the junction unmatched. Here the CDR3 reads CASSQTGTAKNIQYF. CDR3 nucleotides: TGTGCCAGCTCCCAGACAGGGACAGCCAAAAACATTCAGTACTTC.

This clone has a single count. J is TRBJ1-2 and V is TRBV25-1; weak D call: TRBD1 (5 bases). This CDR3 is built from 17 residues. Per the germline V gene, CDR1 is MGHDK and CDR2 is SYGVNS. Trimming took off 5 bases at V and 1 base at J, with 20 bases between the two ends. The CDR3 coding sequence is TGTGCCAGCAGTTCGAATGGCTATAGGGGCTATAACTATGGCTACACCTTC. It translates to CASSSNGYRGYNYGYTF.

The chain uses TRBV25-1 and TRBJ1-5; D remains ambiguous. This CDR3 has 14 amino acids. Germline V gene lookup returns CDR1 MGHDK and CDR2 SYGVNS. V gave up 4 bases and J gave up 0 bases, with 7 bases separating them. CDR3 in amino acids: CASSARYSNQPQHF. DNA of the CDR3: TGTGCCAGCAGTGCCAGATATAGCAATCAGCCCCAGCATTTT.

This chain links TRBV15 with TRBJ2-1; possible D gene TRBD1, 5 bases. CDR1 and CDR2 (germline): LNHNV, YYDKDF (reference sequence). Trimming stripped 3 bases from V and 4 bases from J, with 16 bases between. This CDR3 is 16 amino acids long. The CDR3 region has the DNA TGTGCCACCAGCAGCCCGCGTGGGGCTAATTACAATGAGCAGTTCTTC. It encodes CATSSPRGANYNEQFF.

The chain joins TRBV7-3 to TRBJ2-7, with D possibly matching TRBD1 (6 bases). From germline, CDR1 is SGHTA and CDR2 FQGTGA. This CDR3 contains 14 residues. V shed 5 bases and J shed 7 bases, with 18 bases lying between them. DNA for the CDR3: TGTGCCAGCAGCCTAGGTGGACAGTCTCGGGAGCAGTACTTC. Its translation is CASSLGGQSREQYF.